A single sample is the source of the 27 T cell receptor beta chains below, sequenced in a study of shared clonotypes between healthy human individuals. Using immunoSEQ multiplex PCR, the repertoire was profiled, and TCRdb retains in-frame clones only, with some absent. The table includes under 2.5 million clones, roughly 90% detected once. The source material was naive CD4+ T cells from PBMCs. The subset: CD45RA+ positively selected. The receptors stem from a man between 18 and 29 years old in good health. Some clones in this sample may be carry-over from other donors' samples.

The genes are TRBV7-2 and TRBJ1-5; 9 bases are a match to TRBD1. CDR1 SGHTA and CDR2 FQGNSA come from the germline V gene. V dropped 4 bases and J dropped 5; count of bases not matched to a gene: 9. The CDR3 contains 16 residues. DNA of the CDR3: TGTGCCAGCAGCTCAAGGGGGACAGGGTGGGATCAGCCCCAGCATTTT. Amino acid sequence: CASSSRGTGWDQPQHF.

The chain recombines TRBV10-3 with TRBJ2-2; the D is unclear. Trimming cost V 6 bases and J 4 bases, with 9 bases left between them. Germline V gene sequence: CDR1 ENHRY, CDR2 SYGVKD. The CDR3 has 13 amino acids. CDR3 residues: CAISRASTGELFF. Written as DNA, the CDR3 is TGTGCCATCAGCCGCGCCTCCACCGGGGAGCTGTTTTTT.

The CDR3 loop reads CAWSVPPDTQYF. The CDR3 bases are TGTGCCTGGAGTGTACCCCCAGATACGCAGTATTTT. The chain is built from TRBV30 and TRBJ2-3, with unresolved D. V was trimmed by 0 bases and J by 4 bases, leaving 5 bases between them. There are 12 residues in the CDR3. Germline V gene lookup returns CDR1 GTSNPN and CDR2 SVGIG (reference sequence). Together with reference TRBV30 and TRBJ2-3, the CDR3 gives the full variable domain: SQTIHQWPATLVQPVGSPLSLECTVEGTSNPNLYWYRQAAGRGLQLLFYSVGIGQISSEVPQNLSASRPQDRQFILSSKKLLLSDSGFYLCAWSVPPDTQYFGPGTRLTVL.

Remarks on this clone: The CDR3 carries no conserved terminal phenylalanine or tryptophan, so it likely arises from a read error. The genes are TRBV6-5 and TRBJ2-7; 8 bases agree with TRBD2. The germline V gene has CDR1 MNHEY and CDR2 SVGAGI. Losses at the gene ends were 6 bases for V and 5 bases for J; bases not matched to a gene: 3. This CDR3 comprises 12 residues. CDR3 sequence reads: CASRPGGNEQYL. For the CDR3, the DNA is TGTGCCAGCAGACCGGGGGGGAACGAGCAGTACCTC.

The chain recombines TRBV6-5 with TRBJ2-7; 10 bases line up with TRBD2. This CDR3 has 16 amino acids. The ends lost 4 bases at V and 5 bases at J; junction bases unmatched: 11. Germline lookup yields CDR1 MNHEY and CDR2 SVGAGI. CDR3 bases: TGTGCCAGCAGTTCCCCCTCTAGCGGGAGTTCCCACGAGCAGTACTTC. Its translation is CASSSPSSGSSHEQYF.

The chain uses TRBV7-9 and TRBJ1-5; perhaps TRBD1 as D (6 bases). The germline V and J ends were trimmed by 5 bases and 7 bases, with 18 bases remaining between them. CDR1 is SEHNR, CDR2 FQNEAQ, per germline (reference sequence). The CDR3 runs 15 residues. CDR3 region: CASSAFTGNDQPQHF. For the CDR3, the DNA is TGTGCCAGCAGCGCCTTCACAGGGAATGACCAGCCCCAGCATTTT.

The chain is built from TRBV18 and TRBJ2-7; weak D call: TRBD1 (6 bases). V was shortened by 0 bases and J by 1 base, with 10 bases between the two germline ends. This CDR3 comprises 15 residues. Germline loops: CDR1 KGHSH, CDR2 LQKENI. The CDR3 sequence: CASSPPTGVSYEQYF. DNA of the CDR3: TGTGCCAGCTCACCACCGACAGGTGTTTCCTACGAGCAGTACTTC.

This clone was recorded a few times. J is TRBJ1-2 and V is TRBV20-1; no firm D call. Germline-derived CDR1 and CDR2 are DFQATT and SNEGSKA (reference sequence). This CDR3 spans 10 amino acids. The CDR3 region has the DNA TGCAGCCCGTGGTTCTATGGCTACACCTTC. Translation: CSPWFYGYTF.

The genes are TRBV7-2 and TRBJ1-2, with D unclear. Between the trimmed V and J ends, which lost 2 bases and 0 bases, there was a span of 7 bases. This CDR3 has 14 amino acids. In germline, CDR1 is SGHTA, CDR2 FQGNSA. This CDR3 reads CASSLNRANYGYTF. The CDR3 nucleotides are TGTGCCAGCAGCTTAAACAGAGCTAACTATGGCTACACCTTC.

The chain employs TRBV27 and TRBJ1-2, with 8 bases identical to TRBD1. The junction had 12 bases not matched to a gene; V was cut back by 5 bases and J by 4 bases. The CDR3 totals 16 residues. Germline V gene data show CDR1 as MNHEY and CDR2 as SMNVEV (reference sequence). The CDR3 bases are TGTGCCAGCAGTCCCCGACCGCCAGGGGGCGTCTATGGCTACACCTTC. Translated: CASSPRPPGGVYGYTF.

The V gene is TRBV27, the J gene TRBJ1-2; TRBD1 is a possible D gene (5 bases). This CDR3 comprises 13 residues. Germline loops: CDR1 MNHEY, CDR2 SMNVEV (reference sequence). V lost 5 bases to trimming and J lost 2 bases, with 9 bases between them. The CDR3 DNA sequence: TGTGCCAGCAGTGACAGAGAAAACTATGGCTACACCTTC. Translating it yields CASSDRENYGYTF.

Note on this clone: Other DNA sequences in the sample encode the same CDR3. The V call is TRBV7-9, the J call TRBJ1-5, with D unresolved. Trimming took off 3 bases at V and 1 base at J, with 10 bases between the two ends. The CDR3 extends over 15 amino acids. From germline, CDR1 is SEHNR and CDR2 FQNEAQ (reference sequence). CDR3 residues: CASSLEGVSNQPQHF. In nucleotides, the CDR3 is TGTGCCAGCAGCTTGGAGGGTGTAAGCAATCAGCCCCAGCATTTT.

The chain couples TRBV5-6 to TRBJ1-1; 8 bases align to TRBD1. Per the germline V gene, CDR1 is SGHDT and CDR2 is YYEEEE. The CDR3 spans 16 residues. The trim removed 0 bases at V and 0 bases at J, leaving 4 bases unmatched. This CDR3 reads CASSLGTGKLNTEAFF. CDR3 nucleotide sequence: TGTGCCAGCAGCTTGGGGACAGGGAAATTGAACACTGAAGCTTTCTTT.

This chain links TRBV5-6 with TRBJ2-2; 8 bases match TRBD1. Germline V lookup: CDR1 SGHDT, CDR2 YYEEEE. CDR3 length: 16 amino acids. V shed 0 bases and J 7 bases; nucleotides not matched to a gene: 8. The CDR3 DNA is TGTGCCAGCAGCTTGGTTACCCAGGGGGCTAGCGGGGAGCTGTTTTTT. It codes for CASSLVTQGASGELFF.

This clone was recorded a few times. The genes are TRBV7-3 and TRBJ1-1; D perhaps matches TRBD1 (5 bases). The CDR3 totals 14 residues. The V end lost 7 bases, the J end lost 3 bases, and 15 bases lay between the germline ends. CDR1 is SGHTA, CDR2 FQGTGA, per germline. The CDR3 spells CASNSGGGDTEAFF. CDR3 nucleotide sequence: TGTGCCAGCAACTCAGGTGGGGGTGACACTGAAGCTTTCTTT.

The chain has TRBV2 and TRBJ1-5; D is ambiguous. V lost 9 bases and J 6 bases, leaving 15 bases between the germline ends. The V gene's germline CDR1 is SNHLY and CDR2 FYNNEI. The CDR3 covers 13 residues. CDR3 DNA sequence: TGTGCCAGGGGTGAGCCCGCGGGTCAGCCCCAGCATTTT. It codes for CARGEPAGQPQHF.

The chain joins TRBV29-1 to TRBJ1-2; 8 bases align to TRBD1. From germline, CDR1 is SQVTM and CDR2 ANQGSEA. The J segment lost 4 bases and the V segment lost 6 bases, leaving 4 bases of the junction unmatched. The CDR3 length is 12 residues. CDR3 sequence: CSVATGVYGYTF. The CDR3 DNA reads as TGCAGCGTCGCGACAGGGGTCTATGGCTACACCTTC.

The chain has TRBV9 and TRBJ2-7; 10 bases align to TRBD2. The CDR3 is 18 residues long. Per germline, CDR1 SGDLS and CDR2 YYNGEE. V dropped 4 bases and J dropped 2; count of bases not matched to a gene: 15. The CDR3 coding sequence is TGTGCCAGCAGCCCTGACGCTAGCGGGAGAATTAGTCCCTACGAGCAGTACTTC. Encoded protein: CASSPDASGRISPYEQYF.

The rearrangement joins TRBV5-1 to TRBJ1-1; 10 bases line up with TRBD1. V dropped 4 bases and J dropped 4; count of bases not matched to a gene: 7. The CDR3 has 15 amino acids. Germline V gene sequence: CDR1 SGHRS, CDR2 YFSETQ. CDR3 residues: CASSPTGQGITEAFF. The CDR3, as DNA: TGCGCCAGCAGCCCGACGGGACAGGGGATCACTGAAGCTTTCTTT.

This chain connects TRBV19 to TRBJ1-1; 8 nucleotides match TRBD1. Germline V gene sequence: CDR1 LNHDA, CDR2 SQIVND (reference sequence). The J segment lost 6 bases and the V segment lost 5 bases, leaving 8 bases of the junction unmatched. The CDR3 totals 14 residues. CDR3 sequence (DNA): TGTGCCAGTAGTGAGTACAGGGGGGTCTCTGAAGCTTTCTTT. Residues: CASSEYRGVSEAFF.

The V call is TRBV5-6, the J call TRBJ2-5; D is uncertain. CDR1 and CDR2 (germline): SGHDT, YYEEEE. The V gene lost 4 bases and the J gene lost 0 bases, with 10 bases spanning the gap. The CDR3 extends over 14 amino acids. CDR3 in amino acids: CASSPLTDQETQYF. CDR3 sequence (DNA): TGTGCCAGCAGCCCTCTGACGGACCAAGAGACCCAGTACTTC.

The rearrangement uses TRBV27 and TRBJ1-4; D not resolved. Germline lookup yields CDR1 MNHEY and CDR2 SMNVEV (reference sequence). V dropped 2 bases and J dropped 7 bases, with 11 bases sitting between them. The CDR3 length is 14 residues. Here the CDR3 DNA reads TGTGCCAGCAGTTTAGGCCTCTTTCGTGAAAAACTGTTTTTT. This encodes CASSLGLFREKLFF.

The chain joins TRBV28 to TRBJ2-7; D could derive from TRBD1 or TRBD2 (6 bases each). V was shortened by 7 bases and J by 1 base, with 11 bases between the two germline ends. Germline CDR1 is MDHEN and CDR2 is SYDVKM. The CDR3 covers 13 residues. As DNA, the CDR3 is TGTGCCAGCACCTTAGGGGGGTCCTACGAGCAGTACTTC. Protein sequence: CASTLGGSYEQYF. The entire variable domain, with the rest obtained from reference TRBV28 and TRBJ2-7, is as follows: DVKVTQSSRYLVKRTGEKVFLECVQDMDHENMFWYRQDPGLGLRLIYFSYDVKMKEKGDIPEGYSVSREKKERFSLILESASTNQTSMYLCASTLGGSYEQYFGPGTRLTVT.

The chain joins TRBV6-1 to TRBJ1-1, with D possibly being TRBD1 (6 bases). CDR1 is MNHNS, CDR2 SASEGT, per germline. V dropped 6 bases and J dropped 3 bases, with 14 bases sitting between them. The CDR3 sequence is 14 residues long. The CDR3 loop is CASSYRDVDTEAFF. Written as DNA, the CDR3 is TGTGCCAGCAGCTACAGGGATGTGGACACTGAAGCTTTCTTT.

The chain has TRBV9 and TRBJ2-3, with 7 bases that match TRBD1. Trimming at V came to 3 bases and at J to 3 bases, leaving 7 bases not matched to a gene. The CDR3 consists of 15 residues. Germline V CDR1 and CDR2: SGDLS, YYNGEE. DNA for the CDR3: TGTGCCAGCAGCGACAGAAGGGGGCGGACAGATACGCAGTATTTT. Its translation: CASSDRRGRTDTQYF.

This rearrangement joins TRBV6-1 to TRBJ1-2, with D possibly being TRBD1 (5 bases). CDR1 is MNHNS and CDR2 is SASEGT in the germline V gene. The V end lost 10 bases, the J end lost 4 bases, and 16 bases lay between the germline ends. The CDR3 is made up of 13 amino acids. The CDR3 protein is CATIRERSYGYTF. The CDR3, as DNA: TGTGCCACCATCAGGGAGCGGAGCTATGGCTACACCTTC.

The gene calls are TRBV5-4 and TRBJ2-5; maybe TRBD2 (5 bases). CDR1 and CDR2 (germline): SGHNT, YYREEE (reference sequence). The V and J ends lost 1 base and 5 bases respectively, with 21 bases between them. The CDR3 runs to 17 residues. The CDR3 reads CASSLNRGSRRVETQYF. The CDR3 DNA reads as TGTGCCAGCAGCTTGAATCGGGGATCGAGGCGGGTGGAGACCCAGTACTTC.